This entry lists 32 T cell receptor beta chains sequenced from one sample in a study of blood T cell repertoires in COVID-19. The assay was immunoSEQ multiplex PCR, and TCRdb's table has in-frame clones only and misses some. Of roughly 75,000 clones in the sample, roughly 83% are singletons; the top ten hold 28%. Sequenced material: peripheral blood. Every receptor here comes from a man in his sixties or seventies with acute or convalescent COVID-19.

The chain carries TRBV9 and TRBJ2-7; tentative D call: TRBD1 (5 bases). Trimming shortened V by 0 bases and J by 2 bases, and 9 bases separated the two germline ends. Germline CDR1 is SGDLS and CDR2 is YYNGEE. The CDR3 is made up of 14 amino acids. CDR3 bases: TGTGCCAGCAGCGTAGATGGGGCGGCCTACGAGCAGTACTTC. Its translation is CASSVDGAAYEQYF.

The chain recombines TRBV6-2 or TRBV6-3 with TRBJ1-5, with TRBD1 matching over 7 bases. Germline lookup yields CDR1 MNHEY and CDR2 SVGEGT. V lost 1 base and J lost 3; bases outside the gene matches: 6. The CDR3 is 16 amino acids. CDR3 sequence: CASSYLGTAFNQPQHF. The CDR3 region has the DNA TGTGCCAGCAGTTACTTGGGGACAGCTTTCAATCAGCCCCAGCATTTT.

The chain is built from TRBV3-1 (or the pseudogene TRBV3-2) and TRBJ1-6; tentatively, D is TRBD1 (5 bases). Germline V gene lookup returns CDR1 LGHDT and CDR2 YNNKEL (reference sequence). The CDR3 is 16 amino acids. Trimming shortened V by 0 bases and J by 9 bases, and 15 bases separated the two germline ends. This chain's CDR3 is CASSQDAGRALSPLHF. The CDR3 nucleotides read TGTGCCAGCAGCCAAGACGCCGGCAGGGCTCTTTCACCCCTCCACTTT.

The chain recombines TRBV27 with TRBJ2-4; 9 bases align to TRBD1. The CDR3 runs to 13 residues. The germline V gene encodes CDR1 MNHEY and CDR2 SMNVEV (reference sequence). V lost 5 bases to trimming and J lost 8 bases; unmatched junction nucleotides: 4. The CDR3 DNA reads TGTGCCAGCAGTACTACAGGGGGCTACATTCAGTACTTC. It yields the protein CASSTTGGYIQYF.

V is TRBV7-6 and J is TRBJ1-5; tentatively, D is TRBD1 (5 bases). The CDR3 runs 15 residues. The V gene lost 6 bases and the J gene lost 3 bases, with 15 bases spanning the gap. Germline V lookup: CDR1 SGHVS, CDR2 FNYEAQ. DNA for the CDR3: TGTGCCAGCAGATGCAGGGTAGGTACCAATCAGCCCCAGCATTTT. Residues: CASRCRVGTNQPQHF.

The chain links TRBV5-1 to TRBJ2-5; maybe TRBD2 (7 bases). The V and J ends lost 3 bases and 5 bases respectively, with 14 bases between them. Germline V lookup: CDR1 SGHRS, CDR2 YFSETQ. CDR3 length: 14 amino acids. CDR3 DNA: TGCGCCAGCAGCTCTCGGGGGGCTTCCGAGACCCAGTACTTC. Its protein product is CASSSRGASETQYF.

This chain uses TRBV28 with TRBJ1-5; D is unclear. Germline CDR1 and CDR2: MDHEN and SYDVKM. V lost 5 bases and J 6 bases, leaving 14 bases between the germline ends. The CDR3 consists of 14 residues. CDR3 DNA sequence: TGTGCCAGCAGTCCTCCGGGGATAGGTCAGCCCCAGCATTTT. Amino acids: CASSPPGIGQPQHF. Supplemented by reference TRBV28 and TRBJ1-5, the full variable domain reads DVKVTQSSRYLVKRTGEKVFLECVQDMDHENMFWYRQDPGLGLRLIYFSYDVKMKEKGDIPEGYSVSREKKERFSLILESASTNQTSMYLCASSPPGIGQPQHFGDGTRLSIL.

The chain has TRBV6-5 and TRBJ2-7; TRBD1 matches at 10 bases. V trimming: 5 bases; J trimming: 5 bases; junction bases outside the gene matches: 9. CDR3 size: 15 residues. Germline V gene sequence: CDR1 MNHEY, CDR2 SVGAGI. The CDR3 is CASSRGQGITHEQYF. Here the CDR3 DNA reads TGTGCCAGCAGTCGGGGACAGGGGATTACCCACGAGCAGTACTTC.

The J gene is TRBJ2-3, the V gene TRBV30, with D perhaps matching TRBD2 (6 bases). The ends were cut back, 4 bases at V and 1 base at J, with 12 bases in the middle. CDR1 is GTSNPN, CDR2 SVGIG, per germline (reference sequence). The CDR3 loop spans 14 amino acids. As DNA, the CDR3 is TGTGCCTGGATTCGGGGGATTGGCACAGATACGCAGTATTTT. Its protein is CAWIRGIGTDTQYF.

The chain is built from TRBV6-2 or TRBV6-3 and TRBJ2-7; TRBD1 agrees at 9 bases. Trimming took 6 bases from V and 4 from J; bases not matched to a gene: 16. This CDR3 contains 17 residues. CDR1 and CDR2 (germline): MNHEY, SVGEGT. The CDR3 loop reads CASSHQSGTGTYYEQYF. In nucleotides, the CDR3 is TGTGCCAGCAGCCACCAATCCGGGACAGGGACGTATTACGAGCAGTACTTC.

This clone has only a few counts. The rearrangement joins TRBV12-5 to TRBJ1-1, with TRBD1 matching over 7 bases. CDR1 is LGHNT, CDR2 FRNRAP, per germline. V dropped 0 bases and J dropped 0; count of bases not matched to a gene: 7. This CDR3 comprises 17 residues. This CDR3 reads CASGLVFSGQMNTEAFF. DNA for the CDR3: TGTGCTAGTGGTTTGGTCTTCTCGGGACAGATGAACACTGAAGCTTTCTTT.

This rearrangement joins TRBV12-5 to TRBJ2-3; possible D gene TRBD1, 5 bases. V was pared by 6 bases and J by 6 bases, with 10 bases between. Germline V gives CDR1 LGHNT, CDR2 FRNRAP. This CDR3 region has 12 residues. The CDR3 spells CASGGSGDTQYF. The CDR3 region has the DNA TGTGCTAGTGGGGGATCAGGGGATACGCAGTATTTT.

The chain is built from TRBV11-1 and TRBJ2-3, with 8 bases identical to TRBD1. The V and J ends lost 3 bases and 5 bases, in that order; junction bases with no gene match: 10. The CDR3 is 16 residues long. In germline, CDR1 is SGHAT, CDR2 FQDESV (reference sequence). The DNA for the CDR3 is TGTGCCAGCAGCTTCGAACAGGGGGTAGAGGGAGATACGCAGTATTTT. The encoded protein is CASSFEQGVEGDTQYF. Full variable domain (outside the CDR3, taken from reference TRBV11-1 and TRBJ2-3): EAEVAQSPRYKITEKSQAVAFWCDPISGHATLYWYRQILGQGPELLVQFQDESVVDDSQLPKDRFSAERLKGVDSTLKIQPAELGDSAMYLCASSFEQGVEGDTQYFGPGTRLTVL.

The chain couples TRBV18 to TRBJ2-1; 10 bases are a match to TRBD2. V trimming: 3 bases; J trimming: 6 bases; junction bases outside the gene matches: 5. Germline V CDR1 and CDR2: KGHSH, LQKENI. This CDR3 has 15 residues. The CDR3 loop reads CASSPSSGSGNEQFF. For the CDR3, the DNA is TGTGCCAGCTCACCTTCTAGCGGGAGTGGCAATGAGCAGTTCTTC. The entire variable domain, with the rest obtained from reference TRBV18 and TRBJ2-1, is as follows: NAGVMQNPRHLVRRRGQEARLRCSPMKGHSHVYWYRQLPEEGLKFMVYLQKENIIDESGMPKERFSAEFPKEGPSILRIQQVVRGDSAAYFCASSPSSGSGNEQFFGPGTRLTVL.

Remarks on this clone: At one end the junction does not follow the germline gene, possibly because of a read error. The chain uses TRBV7-9 and TRBJ2-4; possible D gene TRBD1, 7 bases. In germline, CDR1 is SEHNR, CDR2 FQNEAQ (reference sequence). The CDR3 is 12 amino acids. CDR3 bases: TGTGCCAGCAGCTTAGCGGAGGGGGCGGTCAACTTC. Residues: CASSLAEGAVNF.

The chain uses TRBV7-2 and TRBJ1-1; D may be TRBD1 (6 bases). V shed 5 bases and J shed 5 bases, with 24 bases lying between them. CDR1 and CDR2 from the germline V gene are SGHTA and FQGNSA. This CDR3 is built from 17 residues. For the CDR3, the DNA is TGTGCCAGCAGCAGGGGAGTACAGGGTGGTTTATTGACTGAAGCTTTCTTT. It specifies CASSRGVQGGLLTEAFF.

The gene calls are TRBV6-2 or TRBV6-3 and TRBJ2-7; 9 nucleotides align to TRBD1. The germline gives CDR1 MNHEY, CDR2 SVGEGT. The CDR3 is 16 residues long. With V trimmed by 0 bases and J by 3 bases, 6 bases remained unmatched. DNA for the CDR3: TGTGCCAGCAGTTACTCCCCGGGACAGGGTAACTACGAGCAGTACTTC. Encoded protein: CASSYSPGQGNYEQYF.

The chain has TRBV29-1 and TRBJ2-7; 9 nucleotides agree with TRBD2. This CDR3 is built from 11 residues. CDR1 is SQVTM and CDR2 is ANQGSEA in the germline V gene. J was trimmed by 7 bases and V by 7 bases; bases with no gene match: 5. CDR3 nucleotide sequence: TGCAGCGCCGGGACTAGCTGGGAGCAGTACTTC. Translating it yields CSAGTSWEQYF.

V usage is TRBV18 and J usage is TRBJ2-1; D unresolved. V lost 0 bases to trimming and J lost 2 bases, with 11 bases between them. CDR1 is KGHSH and CDR2 is LQKENI in the germline V gene. The CDR3 covers 16 residues. CDR3 DNA sequence: TGTGCCAGCTCACCACCGGTGAGCCAGGCCTACAATGAGCAGTTCTTC. As protein: CASSPPVSQAYNEQFF.

J is TRBJ2-7 and V is TRBV3-1 (or the pseudogene TRBV3-2); no firm D call. Trimming pared 11 bases from V and 5 bases from J, leaving 7 bases between. This CDR3 is built from 9 residues. Germline V CDR1 and CDR2: LGHDT, YNNKEL (reference sequence). The CDR3 loop is CARWHEQYF. CDR3 nucleotides: TGTGCCCGCTGGCACGAGCAGTACTTC.

The chain couples TRBV3-1 (or the pseudogene TRBV3-2) to TRBJ2-5; weak D call: TRBD1 (5 bases). CDR3 size: 15 residues. The germline CDR1 and CDR2 sequences are LGHDT and YNNKEL (reference sequence). V lost 2 bases and J lost 2, with 12 bases in between. CDR3 sequence: CASSQPKGRQETQYF. DNA of the CDR3: TGTGCCAGCAGCCAACCCAAGGGGCGACAAGAGACCCAGTACTTC.

This chain links TRBV5-1 with TRBJ2-1; 7 bases agree with TRBD2. The CDR3 has 16 amino acids. V shed 0 bases and J 5 bases; nucleotides not matched to a gene: 8. Germline lookup yields CDR1 SGHRS and CDR2 YFSETQ. The DNA for the CDR3 is TGCGCCAGCAGCTTGGGGGTGGCTAGCGGCCACAATGAGCAGTTCTTC. Translated: CASSLGVASGHNEQFF.

The J gene is TRBJ1-4, the V gene TRBV24-1, with TRBD1 as a possible D gene (6 bases). From germline, CDR1 is KGHDR and CDR2 SFDVKD. The CDR3 covers 13 residues. Deletions cut 9 bases from V and 2 bases from J, with 9 bases between. Here the CDR3 DNA reads TGTGCCACCGGGACACTCACTAATGAAAAACTGTTTTTT. Encoded protein: CATGTLTNEKLFF.

The rearrangement joins TRBV11-2 to TRBJ2-2; TRBD1 matches 8 bases. In germline, CDR1 is SGHAT, CDR2 FQNNGV. Losses at the gene ends were 5 bases for V and 5 bases for J; bases not matched to a gene: 10. There are 16 residues in the CDR3. In nucleotides, the CDR3 is TGTGCCAGCAGCGGAACGAGGACAGGGCAAACCGGGGAGCTGTTTTTT. Its protein product is CASSGTRTGQTGELFF.

The chain links TRBV24-1 to TRBJ2-7; TRBD2 matches 12 bases. Germline CDR1 KGHDR, CDR2 SFDVKD. This CDR3 has 15 residues. V lost 3 bases and J lost 7; bases outside the gene matches: 6. The CDR3 region is CATSDETSGRGEQYF. The CDR3 coding sequence is TGTGCCACCAGTGATGAGACTAGCGGGAGAGGTGAGCAGTACTTC.

The chain recombines TRBV6-5 with TRBJ1-1; D possibly corresponds to TRBD1 (6 bases). In germline, CDR1 is MNHEY, CDR2 SVGAGI. V lost 3 bases, J lost 4 bases, and 15 bases lay in between. This CDR3 spans 15 amino acids. The CDR3 loop is CASSYQGIPSTEAFF. The CDR3 coding sequence is TGTGCCAGCAGTTATCAGGGGATCCCAAGCACTGAAGCTTTCTTT.

V gene TRBV18 combines with J gene TRBJ1-1, with a possible D match to TRBD1 (6 bases). The germline CDR1 and CDR2 sequences are KGHSH and LQKENI. V lost 2 bases to trimming and J lost 0 bases, with 16 bases between them. The CDR3 consists of 17 residues. CDR3 DNA: TGTGCCAGCTCACCATTTAACTTGGGACAAATGAACACTGAAGCTTTCTTT. Translating it yields CASSPFNLGQMNTEAFF.

The rearrangement uses TRBV28 and TRBJ2-5; D possibly corresponds to TRBD1 (5 bases). The ends were cut back, 6 bases at V and 5 bases at J, with 19 bases in the middle. CDR1 MDHEN and CDR2 SYDVKM come from the germline V gene. The CDR3 has 15 residues. The CDR3 nucleotides are TGTGCCAGCAGAGCCCCAGGGCCCCCTGGGGAGACCCAGTACTTC. Its protein is CASRAPGPPGETQYF.

This clone was recorded once. The chain combines TRBV9 with TRBJ1-6, with D perhaps matching TRBD1 (6 bases). With 3 bases removed from V and 7 bases from J, the gap between germline ends came to 11 bases. CDR1 SGDLS and CDR2 YYNGEE come from the germline V gene. The CDR3 is 14 amino acids. CDR3 bases: TGTGCCAGCAGCGCTCAGGGGAACAATTCACCCCTCCACTTT. This codes for CASSAQGNNSPLHF.

The CDR3 region is CASSEFTGRETQYF. CDR3 nucleotides: TGTGCCAGCAGTGAATTTACGGGTCGAGAGACCCAGTACTTC. The rearrangement joins TRBV25-1 to TRBJ2-5; D not resolved. This CDR3 region has 14 residues. Germline V gene sequence: CDR1 MGHDK, CDR2 SYGVNS. V lost 1 base and J 4 bases, leaving 10 bases between the germline ends.

The rearrangement joins TRBV5-5 to TRBJ2-5, with D possibly TRBD2 on 6 matching bases. Looked up from germline, CDR1 is SGHKS and CDR2 is YYEKEE (reference sequence). The CDR3 extends over 16 amino acids. V lost 0 bases, J lost 0 bases, and 12 bases lay in between. This CDR3 is CASSLVYWDYQETQYF. In DNA form, the CDR3 reads TGTGCCAGCAGCTTGGTGTATTGGGACTACCAAGAGACCCAGTACTTC.

V and J are TRBV27 and TRBJ1-1; D may be TRBD1 (6 bases). This CDR3 is 15 amino acids long. V lost 5 bases and J lost 5, with 18 bases in between. CDR1 is MNHEY and CDR2 is SMNVEV in the germline V gene (reference sequence). The CDR3 sequence is CASSPFRTGRTEAFF. DNA of the CDR3: TGTGCCAGCAGTCCATTCAGAACAGGGAGAACTGAAGCTTTCTTT.